These 4 T cell receptor beta chains share one sample of origin, sequenced in a study of cytomegalovirus exposure and HLA in healthy donors. Researchers ran the PCR with 60 Vbeta and 13 Jbeta primers. The repertoire was sequenced with immunoSEQ multiplex PCR; TCRdb's copy has only in-frame clones and lacks some. The sample lists roughly 200,000 clones, roughly 80% occurring once. Sequenced: PBMCs. These receptor sequences come from a woman between 45 and 60 years old in good health and CMV-seronegative.

The chain has TRBV30 and TRBJ2-1, with 10 bases aligning to TRBD1. The germline V gene has CDR1 GTSNPN and CDR2 SVGIG (reference sequence). This CDR3 region has 16 residues. V shed 5 bases, J shed 2 bases, and the junction held 9 bases outside the gene matches. CDR3 DNA sequence: TGTGCCTGGGGACAGGGGGTCGGTGTACCCTACAATGAGCAGTTCTTC. This translates into CAWGQGVGVPYNEQFF. Full variable domain (rest looked up from reference TRBV30 and TRBJ2-1): SQTIHQWPATLVQPVGSPLSLECTVEGTSNPNLYWYRQAAGRGLQLLFYSVGIGQISSEVPQNLSASRPQDRQFILSSKKLLLSDSGFYLCAWGQGVGVPYNEQFFGPGTRLTVL.

The chain recombines TRBV6-1 with TRBJ2-1; perhaps TRBD1 as D (5 bases). V was trimmed by 3 bases and J by 8 bases, leaving 14 bases between them. The CDR3 extends over 14 amino acids. Germline V gene sequence: CDR1 MNHNS, CDR2 SASEGT. CDR3 sequence: CASSDYAGLDEQFF. The DNA for the CDR3 is TGTGCCAGCAGTGATTATGCAGGGTTGGATGAGCAGTTCTTC.

The CDR3 region is CATTQGSEQFF. The DNA for the CDR3 is TGTGCCACAACACAGGGGTCGGAGCAGTTCTTC. The rearrangement uses TRBV6-5 and TRBJ2-1; 7 bases fit TRBD1. The junction had 7 bases not matched to a gene; V was cut back by 10 bases and J by 10 bases. The germline gives CDR1 MNHEY, CDR2 SVGAGI. The CDR3 sequence is 11 residues long.

This clone came up a few times. The V call is TRBV28, the J call TRBJ1-5; D gene unclear. The V gene's germline CDR1 is MDHEN and CDR2 SYDVKM. Trimming cost V 7 bases and J 2 bases, with 12 bases left between them. The CDR3 runs 14 residues. CDR3 residues: CASNYRGGNQPQHF. DNA for the CDR3: TGTGCCAGCAACTACCGGGGTGGCAATCAGCCCCAGCATTTT. The full variable domain, completed using reference TRBV28 and TRBJ1-5, is DVKVTQSSRYLVKRTGEKVFLECVQDMDHENMFWYRQDPGLGLRLIYFSYDVKMKEKGDIPEGYSVSREKKERFSLILESASTNQTSMYLCASNYRGGNQPQHFGDGTRLSIL.